This TCR beta chain was found in a study of T cell changes during pregnancy in multiple sclerosis. The V end lost 0 bases, the J end lost 7 bases, and 13 bases lay between the germline ends. Germline values: CDR1 SGHAT, CDR2 FQNNGV. The CDR3 loop spans 15 amino acids. This clone was counted a single time. Using immunoSEQ multiplex PCR, the repertoire was profiled, and TCRdb retains in-frame clones only, with some absent. The sample shows approximately 100,000 clones, approximately 90% of them seen only once. The specimen was peripheral blood, collected in the second trimester of pregnancy. V usage is TRBV11-2 and J usage is TRBJ2-4, with a weak D call TRBD1 (5 bases). This TCR was sampled from a female donor with multiple sclerosis, enrolled in a pregnancy study. As DNA, the CDR3 is TGTGCCAGCAGCTTAGATAGAGCCAGGGTGAACATTCAGTACTTC. Amino acids: CASSLDRARVNIQYF.